The clone carrying this T cell receptor (beta chain) was counted only a few times. The sample belongs to a study of long-term antiretroviral therapy in people with HIV. Looked up from germline, CDR1 is SGDLS and CDR2 is YYNGEE. The V gene lost 0 bases and the J gene lost 6 bases, with 7 bases spanning the gap. The CDR3 has 13 residues. The authors ran the immunoSEQ assay, v3.0, at survey level. TCRdb's table, derived via immunoSEQ multiplex PCR, lists solely in-frame clones and lacks some. Here the sample spans about 31,000 clones, approximately 83% being singletons. The clonotype originates from a man aged 18-30 years with HIV. V and J are TRBV9 and TRBJ1-5, with D hard to call. Here the sequenced sample was unsorted PBMCs, taken 0.8 years before starting antiretroviral therapy. The CDR3 DNA sequence: TGTGCCAGCAGCGTAGCTCCCCTTCAGCCCCAGCATTTT. This translates into CASSVAPLQPQHF. Using reference TRBV9 and TRBJ1-5 for the parts outside the CDR3, the full variable domain is DSGVTQTPKHLITATGQRVTLRCSPRSGDLSVYWYQQSLDQGLQFLIQYYNGEERAKGNILERFSAQQFPDLHSELNLSSLELGDSALYFCASSVAPLQPQHFGDGTRLSIL.